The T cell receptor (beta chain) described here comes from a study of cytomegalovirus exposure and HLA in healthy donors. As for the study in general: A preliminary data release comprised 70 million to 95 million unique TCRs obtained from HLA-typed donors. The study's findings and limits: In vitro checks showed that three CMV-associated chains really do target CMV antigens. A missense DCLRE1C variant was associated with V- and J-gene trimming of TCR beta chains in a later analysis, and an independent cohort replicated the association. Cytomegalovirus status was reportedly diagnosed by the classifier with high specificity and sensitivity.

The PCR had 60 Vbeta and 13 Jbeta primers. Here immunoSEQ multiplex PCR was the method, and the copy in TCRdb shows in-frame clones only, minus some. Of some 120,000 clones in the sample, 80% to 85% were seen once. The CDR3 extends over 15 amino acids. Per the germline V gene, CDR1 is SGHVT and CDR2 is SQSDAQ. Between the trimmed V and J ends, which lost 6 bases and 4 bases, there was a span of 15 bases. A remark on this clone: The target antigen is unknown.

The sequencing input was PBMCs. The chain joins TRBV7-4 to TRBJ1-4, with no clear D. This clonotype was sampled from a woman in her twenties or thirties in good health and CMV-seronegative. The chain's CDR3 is CASRLVEAYNEKLFF. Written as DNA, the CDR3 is TGTGCCAGCAGGTTGGTAGAAGCCTATAATGAAAAACTGTTTTTT.